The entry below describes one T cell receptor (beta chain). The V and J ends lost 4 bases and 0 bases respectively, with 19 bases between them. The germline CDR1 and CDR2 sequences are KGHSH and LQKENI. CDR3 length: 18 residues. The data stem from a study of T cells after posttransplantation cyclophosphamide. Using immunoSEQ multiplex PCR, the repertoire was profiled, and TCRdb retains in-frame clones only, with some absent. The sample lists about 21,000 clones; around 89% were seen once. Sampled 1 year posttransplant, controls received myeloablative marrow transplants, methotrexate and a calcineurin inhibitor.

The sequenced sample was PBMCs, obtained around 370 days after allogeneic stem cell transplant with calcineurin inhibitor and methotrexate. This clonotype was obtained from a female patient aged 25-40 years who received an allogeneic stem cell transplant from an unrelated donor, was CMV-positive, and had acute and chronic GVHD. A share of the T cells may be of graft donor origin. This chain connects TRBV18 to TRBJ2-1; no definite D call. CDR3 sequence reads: CASSLHLSTASSYNEQFF. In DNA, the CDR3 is TGTGCCAGCTCACTTCACCTCTCGACTGCGAGCTCCTACAATGAGCAGTTCTTC.